This T cell receptor (beta chain) was sequenced during a study of T cells in Graves' hyperthyroidism and ophthalmopathy. From germline, CDR1 is SGHDN and CDR2 FVKESK. The V gene lost 0 bases and the J gene lost 4 bases, with 21 bases spanning the gap. The CDR3 contains 18 residues. This clonotype was observed a few times. Template material for amplifying TCR beta CDR3 regions consisted of RNA transcripts. The HTBI primer set drove a first-round RT-PCR of the TCR CDR3. MiXCR, applied by TCRdb to the multiplex PCR reads, yields one record per CDR3 protein. There are fewer than 650,000 distinct CDR3 sequences in the sample; 14% to 15% occur only once, and around 4% lies in the top ten.

The chain employs TRBV14 and TRBJ2-5; a possible D gene is TRBD2 (6 bases). This sequence originates from a woman aged 40 to 50 with Graves' ophthalmopathy. Sequenced: blood. CDR3 region: CASSQEVVGRRRRETQYF. CDR3 in DNA: TGTGCCAGCAGCCAAGAAGTGGTGGGGAGGCGGCGCCGAGAGACCCAGTACTTC.